These 30 T cell receptor beta chains came from one sample sequenced in a study of shared clonotypes between healthy human individuals. Here immunoSEQ multiplex PCR was the method, and the copy in TCRdb shows in-frame clones only, minus some. The sample records 330,000 or so clones, less than 75% being singletons. Source material: memory CD4+ T cells sorted from blood. Documented subset: CD45RA-negative fraction. These receptors were taken from a man aged 25 to 40 in good health.

The chain carries TRBV30 and TRBJ1-2; D uncertain. This CDR3 has 12 residues. Trimming removed 0 bases from V and 8 bases from J, with 10 bases in between. The germline gives CDR1 GTSNPN, CDR2 SVGIG (reference sequence). CDR3 sequence: CAWSVGLGGYTF. For the CDR3, the DNA is TGTGCCTGGAGTGTAGGGTTGGGGGGCTACACCTTC.

V and J are TRBV28 and TRBJ2-4; D gene ambiguous. V lost 3 bases, J lost 0 bases, and 6 bases lay in between. The CDR3 sequence is 14 residues long. Germline V CDR1 and CDR2: MDHEN, SYDVKM. CDR3 region: CASSLVQAKNIQYF. Written as DNA, the CDR3 is TGTGCCAGCAGTTTGGTCCAAGCCAAAAACATTCAGTACTTC.

This rearrangement joins TRBV18 to TRBJ1-5; 9 nucleotides align to TRBD1. The CDR3 contains 16 residues. The V segment lost 2 bases and the J segment 4 bases; nucleotides outside the gene matches: 6. CDR1 is KGHSH, CDR2 LQKENI, per germline. The CDR3 protein is CASSPDGTGTNQPQHF. CDR3 nucleotides: TGTGCCAGCTCACCAGATGGGACAGGGACGAATCAGCCCCAGCATTTT.

The rearrangement uses TRBV6-1 and TRBJ2-5; D remains ambiguous. There are 10 residues in the CDR3. Germline assignment: CDR1 MNHNS and CDR2 SASEGT. Trimming pared 10 bases from V and 4 bases from J, leaving 7 bases between. For the CDR3, the DNA is TGTGCCACCCTAAGAGAGACCCAGTACTTC. It translates to CATLRETQYF.

The chain links TRBV2 to TRBJ2-5; no clear D. The CDR3 contains 13 residues. Germline V gene lookup returns CDR1 SNHLY and CDR2 FYNNEI. V shed 0 bases and J shed 7 bases, with 9 bases lying between them. CDR3 loop: CASSEAPLLTQYF. Written as DNA, the CDR3 is TGTGCCAGCAGTGAAGCCCCACTATTGACCCAGTACTTC. The full variable domain, rest sourced from reference TRBV2 and TRBJ2-5, is EPEVTQTPSHQVTQMGQEVILRCVPISNHLYFYWYRQILGQKVEFLVSFYNNEISEKSEIFDDQFSVERPDGSNFTLKIRSTKLEDSAMYFCASSEAPLLTQYFGPGTRLLVL.

The chain has TRBV27 and TRBJ2-7; D unclear. This CDR3 has 13 amino acids. V was pared by 5 bases and J by 1 base, with 9 bases between. CDR1 MNHEY and CDR2 SMNVEV come from the germline V gene (reference sequence). CDR3 sequence (DNA): TGTGCCAGCAGTCCTCGAGTATCCTACGAGCAGTACTTC. Translating gives CASSPRVSYEQYF.

Details on this clone: The germline gene is not matched at one end of the junction; a read error may be the cause. V is TRBV6-1 and J is TRBJ1-1, with D unclear. Germline CDR1 MNHNS, CDR2 SASEGT. The CDR3 loop spans 16 amino acids. The CDR3 spells CAGSEDTKVMNTEAFF. CDR3 in DNA: TGTGCCGGCAGTGAAGATACGAAGGTTATGAACACTGAAGCTTTCTTT.

The chain employs TRBV2 and TRBJ2-7, with 14 bases identical to TRBD2. CDR3 length: 16 amino acids. The germline CDR1 and CDR2 sequences are SNHLY and FYNNEI. The ends lost 6 bases at V and 5 bases at J; junction bases unmatched: 9. The CDR3 loop reads CASSAGLAGVGNEQYF. The DNA for the CDR3 is TGTGCCAGCAGCGCGGGACTAGCGGGAGTAGGGAACGAGCAGTACTTC.

This clone was counted a few times. This chain joins TRBV5-1 and TRBJ2-7; unclear D gene. Trimming shortened V by 0 bases and J by 6 bases, and 10 bases separated the two germline ends. The CDR3 runs to 13 residues. Germline CDR1 is SGHRS and CDR2 is YFSETQ. CDR3 region: CASSLAGVPEQYF. CDR3 DNA: TGCGCCAGCAGCTTGGCCGGAGTCCCCGAGCAGTACTTC.

V is TRBV7-6 and J is TRBJ2-3, with 7 nucleotides matching TRBD2. The CDR3 length is 15 residues. Germline V CDR1 and CDR2: SGHVS, FNYEAQ. J was trimmed by 4 bases and V by 3 bases; bases with no gene match: 7. CDR3 protein: CASSLGGVTADTQYF. CDR3 in DNA: TGTGCCAGCAGCTTGGGGGGGGTAACCGCAGATACGCAGTATTTT.

This clone was detected a few times. The chain links TRBV30 to TRBJ2-1; D assignment may be TRBD1 or TRBD2 (5 bases each). Trimming cost V 4 bases and J 5 bases, with 9 bases left between them. CDR1 is GTSNPN and CDR2 is SVGIG in the germline V gene (reference sequence). The CDR3 sequence is 12 residues long. The CDR3 DNA reads as TGTGCCTGGAAGGGACCCCACAATGAGCAGTTCTTC. This encodes CAWKGPHNEQFF.

This sequence joins TRBV11-2 and TRBJ2-1; a possible D gene is TRBD2 (6 bases). Germline V CDR1 and CDR2: SGHAT, FQNNGV. CDR3 length equals 15 residues. The ends were cut back, 0 bases at V and 8 bases at J, with 14 bases in the middle. In DNA, the CDR3 is TGTGCCAGCAGCTTAGAGGGGACTCTGAGCTATGAGCAGTTCTTC. Translation: CASSLEGTLSYEQFF. The entire variable domain, with the rest obtained from reference TRBV11-2 and TRBJ2-1, is as follows: EAGVAQSPRYKIIEKRQSVAFWCNPISGHATLYWYQQILGQGPKLLIQFQNNGVVDDSQLPKDRFSAERLKGVDSTLKIQPAKLEDSAVYLCASSLEGTLSYEQFFGPGTRLTVL.

The V gene is TRBV5-1, the J gene TRBJ2-1; 14 bases match TRBD2. The CDR3 is made up of 14 amino acids. The junction had 2 bases not matched to a gene; V was cut back by 4 bases and J by 8 bases. Germline loops: CDR1 SGHRS, CDR2 YFSETQ. CDR3 region: CASSQGLAGDEQFF. In nucleotides, the CDR3 is TGCGCCAGCAGCCAGGGACTAGCGGGAGATGAGCAGTTCTTC. Full variable domain (rest looked up from reference TRBV5-1 and TRBJ2-1): KAGVTQTPRYLIKTRGQQVTLSCSPISGHRSVSWYQQTPGQGLQFLFEYFSETQRNKGNFPGRFSGRQFSNSRSEMNVSTLELGDSALYLCASSQGLAGDEQFFGPGTRLTVL.

The count of this clone is one. The chain couples TRBV7-8 to TRBJ2-1, with 11 nucleotides matching TRBD2. This CDR3 region has 16 residues. CDR1 is SGHVS, CDR2 FQNEAQ, per germline. Losses at the gene ends were 1 base for V and 4 bases for J; bases not matched to a gene: 3. The CDR3 here is CASSLGGLADYNEQFF. The CDR3 DNA reads as TGTGCCAGCAGCTTAGGGGGACTAGCGGATTACAATGAGCAGTTCTTC.

This clone was picked up a small number of times. The chain links TRBV7-6 to TRBJ1-1; TRBD1 agrees at 7 bases. V lost 4 bases and J lost 1; bases outside the gene matches: 6. Looked up from germline, CDR1 is SGHVS and CDR2 is FNYEAQ. CDR3 size: 15 residues. CDR3 sequence (DNA): TGTGCCAGCAGCTCCTTACAGGGGACGAACACTGAAGCTTTCTTT. Translation: CASSSLQGTNTEAFF. Full variable domain (remainder filled in from reference TRBV7-6 and TRBJ1-1): GAGVSQSPRYKVTKRGQDVALRCDPISGHVSLYWYRQALGQGPEFLTYFNYEAQQDKSGLPNDRFSAERPEGSISTLTIQRTEQRDSAMYRCASSSLQGTNTEAFFGQGTRLTVV.

The gene calls are TRBV18 and TRBJ2-1; D not certain. This CDR3 has 14 residues. CDR1 is KGHSH and CDR2 is LQKENI in the germline V gene. V was clipped by 2 bases and J by 0 bases, with 5 bases between them. In nucleotides, the CDR3 is TGTGCCAGCTCACCAGGTAGCTCCTACAATGAGCAGTTCTTC. Translated, it gives CASSPGSSYNEQFF. Variable domain in full (rest from reference TRBV18 and TRBJ2-1): NAGVMQNPRHLVRRRGQEARLRCSPMKGHSHVYWYRQLPEEGLKFMVYLQKENIIDESGMPKERFSAEFPKEGPSILRIQQVVRGDSAAYFCASSPGSSYNEQFFGPGTRLTVL.

V and J are TRBV7-2 and TRBJ2-3; 10 positions match TRBD2. The CDR3 length is 15 residues. J gave up 6 bases and V 4 bases, and 7 bases lay outside the gene matches. CDR1 SGHTA and CDR2 FQGNSA come from the germline V gene. The DNA of the CDR3 is TGTGCCAGCAGCTCGTCAGCGGGAGGGTCTGATACGCAGTATTTT. Its protein product is CASSSSAGGSDTQYF.

The genes are TRBV7-2 and TRBJ2-3, with 8 bases matching TRBD2. The CDR3 has 16 amino acids. Trimming removed 6 bases from V and 7 bases from J; junction bases left unmatched: 15. Germline assignment: CDR1 SGHTA and CDR2 FQGNSA. The CDR3 sequence is CASSPTSAAGLNTQYF. The CDR3 DNA follows: TGTGCCAGCAGTCCGACTAGCGCTGCTGGGCTGAATACGCAGTATTTT. Filled out from reference TRBV7-2 and TRBJ2-3, the complete variable domain reads GAGVSQSPSNKVTEKGKDVELRCDPISGHTALYWYRQSLGQGLEFLIYFQGNSAPDKSGLPSDRFSAERTGGSVSTLTIQRTQQEDSAVYLCASSPTSAAGLNTQYFGPGTRLTVL.

V usage is TRBV6-1 and J usage is TRBJ1-3, with TRBD1 matching 7 bases. V gave up 9 bases and J gave up 3 bases; unmatched junction bases: 11. This CDR3 is built from 15 residues. CDR1 and CDR2 (germline): MNHNS, SASEGT. The CDR3 loop is CASRQGLPGGNTIYF. The CDR3 DNA follows: TGTGCCAGTAGACAGGGCCTCCCGGGTGGAAACACCATATATTTT.

For this clone: Distinct nucleotide sequences in the sample also encode this CDR3. The chain has TRBV7-8 and TRBJ2-7; 11 bases are a match to TRBD2. Trimming at V came to 4 bases and at J to 3 bases, leaving 2 bases not matched to a gene. From germline, CDR1 is SGHVS and CDR2 FQNEAQ. CDR3 length: 14 residues. The CDR3 nucleotides read TGTGCCAGCAGCTCCCTAGCGGGAGGCTACGAGCAGTACTTC. It translates to CASSSLAGGYEQYF.

V and J are TRBV10-3 and TRBJ1-1, with TRBD1 identical over 7 bases. Germline values: CDR1 ENHRY, CDR2 SYGVKD. The CDR3 is made up of 13 amino acids. V was clipped by 10 bases and J by 2 bases; unmatched bases: 7. The CDR3 DNA is TGTGCCAGCGGGACAGAATCTAACACTGAAGCTTTCTTT. Translating gives CASGTESNTEAFF.

This rearrangement joins TRBV28 to TRBJ2-2; the match to TRBD1 covers 8 bases. The J segment lost 13 bases and the V segment lost 2 bases, leaving 9 bases of the junction unmatched. Germline lookup yields CDR1 MDHEN and CDR2 SYDVKM. The CDR3 has 14 amino acids. DNA of the CDR3: TGTGCCAGCAGTTTAGGGACAGGAGCTTACGGGCTGTTTTTT. This translates into CASSLGTGAYGLFF.

V is TRBV19 and J is TRBJ2-3, with 12 bases lining up with TRBD2. From germline, CDR1 is LNHDA and CDR2 SQIVND (reference sequence). With V trimmed by 7 bases and J by 0 bases, 5 bases remained unmatched. The CDR3 sequence is 16 residues long. Here the CDR3 reads CASTRGTSGSTDTQYF. For the CDR3, the DNA is TGTGCCAGTACCAGGGGGACTAGCGGGAGCACAGATACGCAGTATTTT.

The rearrangement uses TRBV9 and TRBJ2-7; D not resolved. This CDR3 is built from 13 residues. Deletions cut 2 bases from V and 3 bases from J, with 9 bases between. The germline gives CDR1 SGDLS, CDR2 YYNGEE. CDR3 amino acids: CASSVSEHYEQYF. The CDR3, as DNA: TGTGCCAGCAGCGTTAGTGAACACTACGAGCAGTACTTC.

This chain links TRBV28 with TRBJ2-5, with D maybe TRBD1 (5 bases). Germline V gene data show CDR1 as MDHEN and CDR2 as SYDVKM. The CDR3 extends over 13 amino acids. V lost 6 bases and J 1 base, leaving 9 bases between the germline ends. Here the CDR3 DNA reads TGTGCCAGCAGCCCAGGGATCCAAGAGACCCAGTACTTC. Encoded protein: CASSPGIQETQYF.

The rearrangement uses TRBV28 and TRBJ2-1; TRBD2 matches at 7 bases. There are 12 residues in the CDR3. CDR1 and CDR2 from the germline V gene are MDHEN and SYDVKM. Trimming cost V 5 bases and J 9 bases; bases outside gene matches: 4. The CDR3, as DNA: TGTGCCAGCAGTGGACTAGGTGGTGAGCAGTTCTTC. Its translation: CASSGLGGEQFF.

This chain connects TRBV27 to TRBJ2-5, with 8 bases lining up with TRBD1. The trim removed 4 bases at V and 4 bases at J, leaving 17 bases unmatched. There are 18 residues in the CDR3. Per the germline V gene, CDR1 is MNHEY and CDR2 is SMNVEV (reference sequence). CDR3 in amino acids: CASSSWFSGRTGRETQYF. CDR3 DNA: TGTGCCAGCAGTTCGTGGTTCTCAGGGAGGACAGGGAGAGAGACCCAGTACTTC.

The chain carries TRBV7-3 and TRBJ2-1, with D unclear. The CDR3 runs to 14 residues. V lost 6 bases, J lost 6 bases, and 15 bases lay in between. CDR1 and CDR2 (germline): SGHTA, FQGTGA. The CDR3 DNA reads TGTGCCAGCAGGTTAGGGTCCGGGCTCAATGAGCAGTTCTTC. The encoded protein is CASRLGSGLNEQFF.

The CDR3 loop is CASSEAPRGNTIYF. The CDR3 nucleotides read TGTGCCAGCAGTGAAGCCCCCCGTGGAAACACCATATATTTT. This chain uses TRBV6-1 with TRBJ1-3; no clear D. V was shortened by 0 bases and J by 3 bases, with 6 bases between the two germline ends. CDR1 is MNHNS, CDR2 SASEGT, per germline. The CDR3 runs to 14 residues.

To note about this clone: At the DNA level, this CDR3 is encoded by other sequences in the same sample as well. The chain has TRBV11-2 and TRBJ2-1, with D uncertain. Germline V CDR1 and CDR2: SGHAT, FQNNGV. CDR3 length: 15 amino acids. V was shortened by 1 base and J by 0 bases, with 7 bases between the two germline ends. The DNA for the CDR3 is TGTGCCAGCAGCTTAGGTCGGAGCTCCTACAATGAGCAGTTCTTC. Encoded protein: CASSLGRSSYNEQFF. Together with reference TRBV11-2 and TRBJ2-1, the CDR3 gives the full variable domain: EAGVAQSPRYKIIEKRQSVAFWCNPISGHATLYWYQQILGQGPKLLIQFQNNGVVDDSQLPKDRFSAERLKGVDSTLKIQPAKLEDSAVYLCASSLGRSSYNEQFFGPGTRLTVL.